This TCR beta chain was observed in a study of early T cells in non-severe SARS-CoV-2 infection (dated by TCRdb to the early 2020s). Study-level background: Because TCR sequencing was done on bulk RNA from unsorted whole blood, the alpha and beta chains could not be paired. Here is what the overall study found, with its caveats: VDJdb matching was skewed toward anti-spike CD8 responses and likely underestimated virus-specific expansions, missing private and CD4 specificities.

This was a case-control study nested in a cohort of healthcare workers in London, UK, who had nasopharyngeal swab PCR tests and blood samples taken every week. Between 23 and 31 March 2020, the week of the UK lockdown, healthcare workers were enrolled and then followed up weekly for as long as 16 weeks. The CDR3 spans 13 residues, from the cysteine through the phenylalanine. Only the CDR3 DNA is retained, 39 bases long and in frame from the first base. V and J lose 4 bases and 5 bases, and a span of 12 bases separates them. The germline V gene gives CDR1 as SQVTM and CDR2 as ANQGSEA. This clonotype was seen at least ten times. Its antigen has not been determined. Per-nucleotide qualities are absent, and no much larger clonotype sits a single base away. Libraries came from 5' RACE. TCRdb lists the instrument as NextSeq 500. In the TCR library protocol, unique molecular identifiers were attached to individual cDNA molecules to correct for PCR bias and sequencing error. TCR alpha and beta chains were both sequenced, and the abundances of alpha and beta sequences in each sample were closely correlated with each other. As for the original processing: V gene, J gene and CDR3 annotation of TCR sequences was performed with Decombinator V4. TCRs were defined as expanded if a significant change between any two time points was detected under a Poisson model with p below 0.0001. TCR abundances were normalised to the total number of TCRs sequenced per sample and were expressed as counts per million. MAIT TCRs were defined by TRAV1-2 paired with TRAJ12, TRAJ20 or TRAJ33, and iNKT TCRs by TRAV10 paired with TRAJ18. A search of VDJdb, accessed on 1 November 2021, was run for TCRs annotated to CMV, EBV and SARS-CoV-2, with TCRs annotated for multiple antigens excluded. TCRdb's own reprocessing of the public reads used fastp at Q25 and MiXCR and kept productive beta chains. Each CDR3 protein gets just one entry, which takes the most common genes and DNA from the rows behind it. TCRdb's processing, not the study's, gives the V and J calls here. This sample holds 55,000 to 75,000 distinct CDR3 sequences; 12% were observed only once. Together, the top ten hold around 4.3% of the sample.

This TCR was sampled from an adult who was a healthcare worker with PCR-confirmed SARS-CoV-2 infection or an uninfected control (not recorded which). This chain joins TRBV29-1 to TRBJ2-1; too little of a D gene remains to name it. Sample: whole blood. The DNA sequence reads TGCAGCGTTGGGGAATACGGCGACAATGAGCAGTTCTTC. Its coded protein is CSVGEYGDNEQFF.